This T cell receptor (beta chain) comes out of a study of T cells in localized non-small cell lung cancer. This CDR3 contains 14 residues. Germline CDR1 reads SGHNT; CDR2 reads YENEEA. The V end was cut by 3 bases, the J end by 2 bases, with 10 bases between. In this sample, this clone is medium-sized (0.01 to 0.1%). Clones were read by immunoSEQ multiplex PCR, and TCRdb kept only the in-frame ones, dropping some. There are over 3,500 clones in the sample; about 22% occur only once, and about 27% lies in the top ten. The genes are TRBV11-3 and TRBJ1-2; the D gene is possibly TRBD1 (5 bases). The receptor comes from a woman aged 35-75 years with stage I lung adenocarcinoma. The sample was lung tumor tissue, taken before any cancer treatment. CDR3 region: CASSLGPQNYGYTF. In DNA, the CDR3 is TGTGCCAGCAGCTTGGGGCCACAGAACTATGGCTACACCTTC.